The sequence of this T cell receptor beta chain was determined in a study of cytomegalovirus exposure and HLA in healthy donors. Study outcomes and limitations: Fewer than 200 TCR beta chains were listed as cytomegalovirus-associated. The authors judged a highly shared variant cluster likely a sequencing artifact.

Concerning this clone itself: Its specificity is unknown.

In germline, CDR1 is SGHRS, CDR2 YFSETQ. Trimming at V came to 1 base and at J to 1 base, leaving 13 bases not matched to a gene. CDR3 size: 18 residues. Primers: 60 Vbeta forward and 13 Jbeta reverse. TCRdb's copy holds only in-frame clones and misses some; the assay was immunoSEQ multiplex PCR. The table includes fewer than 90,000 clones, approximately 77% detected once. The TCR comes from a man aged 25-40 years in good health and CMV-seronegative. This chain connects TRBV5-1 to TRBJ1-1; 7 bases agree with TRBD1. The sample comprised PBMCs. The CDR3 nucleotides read TGCGCCAGCAGCTTGTGGCGGGACAGCCTGAGACCGAACACTGAAGCTTTCTTT. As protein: CASSLWRDSLRPNTEAFF.